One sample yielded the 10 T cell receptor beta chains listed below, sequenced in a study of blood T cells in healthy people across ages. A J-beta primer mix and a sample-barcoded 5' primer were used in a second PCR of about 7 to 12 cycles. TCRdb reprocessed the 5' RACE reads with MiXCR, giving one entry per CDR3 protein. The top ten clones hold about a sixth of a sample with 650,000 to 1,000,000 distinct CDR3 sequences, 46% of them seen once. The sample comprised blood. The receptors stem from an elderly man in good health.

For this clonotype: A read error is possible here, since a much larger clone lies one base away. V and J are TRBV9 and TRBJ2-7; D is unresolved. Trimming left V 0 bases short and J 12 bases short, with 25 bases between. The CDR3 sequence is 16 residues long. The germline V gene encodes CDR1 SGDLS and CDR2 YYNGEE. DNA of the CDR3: TGTGCCAGCAGCGTAGCTTCTGTCCAGCTTCAAGAGACCCGGTACTTC. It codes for CASSVASVQLQETRYF.

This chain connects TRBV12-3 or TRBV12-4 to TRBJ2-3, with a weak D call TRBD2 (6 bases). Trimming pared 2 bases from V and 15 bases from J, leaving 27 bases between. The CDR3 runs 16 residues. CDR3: CASSLRERGLLDVEYF. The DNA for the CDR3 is TGTGCCAGCAGTTTACGGGAGAGAGGTTTATTAGATGTGGAATATTTT.

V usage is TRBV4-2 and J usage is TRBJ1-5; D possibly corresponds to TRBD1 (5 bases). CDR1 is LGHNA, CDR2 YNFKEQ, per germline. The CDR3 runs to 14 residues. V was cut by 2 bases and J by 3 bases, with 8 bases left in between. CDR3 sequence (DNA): TGTGCCAGCAGCCAACGACAGAACAATCAGCCCCAGCATTTT. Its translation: CASSQRQNNQPQHF.

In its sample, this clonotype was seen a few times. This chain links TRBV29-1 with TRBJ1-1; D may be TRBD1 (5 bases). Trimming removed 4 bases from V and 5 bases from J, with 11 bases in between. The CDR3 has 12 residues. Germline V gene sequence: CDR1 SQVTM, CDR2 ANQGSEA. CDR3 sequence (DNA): TGCAGCGTTGGGGACGGAGTGACTGAAGCTTTCTTT. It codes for CSVGDGVTEAFF. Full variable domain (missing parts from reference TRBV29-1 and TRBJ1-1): SAVISQKPSRDICQRGTSLTIQCQVDSQVTMMFWYRQQPGQSLTLIATANQGSEATYESGFVIDKFPISRPNLTFSTLTVSNMSPEDSSIYLCSVGDGVTEAFFGQGTRLTVV.

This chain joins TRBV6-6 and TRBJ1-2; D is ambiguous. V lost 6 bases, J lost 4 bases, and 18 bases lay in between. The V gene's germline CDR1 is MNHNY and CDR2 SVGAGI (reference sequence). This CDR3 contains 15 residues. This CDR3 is CASSPTPEGRYGYTF. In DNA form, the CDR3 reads TGTGCCAGCAGCCCTACGCCTGAAGGGCGCTATGGCTACACCTTC.

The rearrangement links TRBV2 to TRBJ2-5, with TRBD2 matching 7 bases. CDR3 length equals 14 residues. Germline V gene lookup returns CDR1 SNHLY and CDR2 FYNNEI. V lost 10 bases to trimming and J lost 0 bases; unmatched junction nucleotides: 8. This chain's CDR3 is CATRRGRDQETQYF. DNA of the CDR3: TGTGCCACCCGGCGGGGGAGAGACCAAGAGACCCAGTACTTC.

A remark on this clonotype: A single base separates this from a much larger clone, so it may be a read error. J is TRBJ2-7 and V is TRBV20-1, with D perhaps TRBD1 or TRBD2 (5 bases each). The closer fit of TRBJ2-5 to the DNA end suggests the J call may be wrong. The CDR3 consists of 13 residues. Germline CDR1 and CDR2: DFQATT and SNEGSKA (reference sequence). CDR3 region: CSAELGPSGTQYF. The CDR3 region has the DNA TGCAGTGCTGAACTGGGACCGTCAGGGACCCAGTACTTC.

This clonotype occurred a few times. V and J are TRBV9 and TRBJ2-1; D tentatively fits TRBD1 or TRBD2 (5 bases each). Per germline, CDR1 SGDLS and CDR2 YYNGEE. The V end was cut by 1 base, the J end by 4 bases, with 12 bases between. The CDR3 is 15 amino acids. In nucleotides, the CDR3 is TGTGCCAGCAGCGTAAGTGGTTGGGGGTACAATGAGCAGTTCTTC. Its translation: CASSVSGWGYNEQFF.

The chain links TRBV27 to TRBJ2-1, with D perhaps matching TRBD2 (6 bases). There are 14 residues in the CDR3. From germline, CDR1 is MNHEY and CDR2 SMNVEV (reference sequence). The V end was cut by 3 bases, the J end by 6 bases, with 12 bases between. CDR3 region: CASSLLGLANEQFF. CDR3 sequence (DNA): TGTGCCAGCAGTTTGTTGGGACTGGCCAATGAGCAGTTCTTC.

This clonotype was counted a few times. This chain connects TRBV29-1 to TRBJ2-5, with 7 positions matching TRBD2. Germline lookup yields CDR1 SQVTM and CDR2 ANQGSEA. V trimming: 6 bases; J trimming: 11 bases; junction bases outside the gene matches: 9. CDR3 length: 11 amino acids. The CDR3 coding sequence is TGCAGCGTAGTAGCGGGTTCCGGGCAGTACTTC. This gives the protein CSVVAGSGQYF.